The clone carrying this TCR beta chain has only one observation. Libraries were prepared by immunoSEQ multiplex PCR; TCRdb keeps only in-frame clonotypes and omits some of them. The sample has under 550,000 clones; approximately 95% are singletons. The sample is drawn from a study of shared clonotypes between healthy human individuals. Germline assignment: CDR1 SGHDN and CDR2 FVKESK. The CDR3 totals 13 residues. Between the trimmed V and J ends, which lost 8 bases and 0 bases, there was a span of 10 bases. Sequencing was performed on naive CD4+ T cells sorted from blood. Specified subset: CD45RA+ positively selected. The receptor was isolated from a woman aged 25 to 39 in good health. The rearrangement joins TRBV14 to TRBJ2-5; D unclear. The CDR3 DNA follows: TGTGCCAGCCCACTACAGTACCAAGAGACCCAGTACTTC. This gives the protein CASPLQYQETQYF.